Only one count was recorded for the clone carrying this TCR beta chain. Its antigen is undetermined. The V gene lost 4 bases and the J gene lost 0 bases, with 10 bases spanning the gap. The CDR3 has 14 residues. Per germline, CDR1 SNHLY and CDR2 FYNNEI. Repertoires were generated with immunoSEQ multiplex PCR, while TCRdb's copy carries only in-frame clones and drops some. The sample has about 97,000 clones, 90% to 95% seen once. The data derive from a study of T cell responses to AZD1222 COVID-19 vaccine. Study-wide results and caveats: Vaccine-related CD4 TCRs covered spike, predominating at 160-218 and 743-854.

V is TRBV2 and J is TRBJ2-7; weak D call: TRBD1 (6 bases). The sample consisted of peripheral blood, taken on day 0 of AZD1222 vaccination. The receptor's source is an adult in good health. The CDR3 here is CASSATGISYEQYF. Here the CDR3 DNA reads TGTGCCAGCAGTGCGACAGGAATCTCCTACGAGCAGTACTTC.